Described below is a single T cell receptor beta chain sequence and its context. Its antigen remains unknown. Both TRBC1 and TRBC2 were covered by a beta constant-region primer of two equimolar oligonucleotides. The ligated cDNA underwent four PCR rounds using SP2 and nested alpha and beta constant-region primers. The cDNA 3' end received a ligated single-stranded oligonucleotide carrying the SP2 primer and a 12-nucleotide UMI. TCRdb recomputed calls from the UMI-ligation and nested PCR reads with MiXCR, one row per CDR3 protein. The table has approximately 150,000 distinct CDR3 sequences, around 21% seen once. The sample is drawn from a study of naive and memory T cell subsets. CD4+ T cell IFNgamma after overnight CMV lysate exposure gave donor CMV status. Broader study findings: Especially in CD8 cells, naive repertoires contained a few larger clonotypes, possibly CD45RA-re-expressing memory cells. Diversity fell and Gini index rose from naive through CM, EM, EMRA.

The germline V gene encodes CDR1 SQVTM and CDR2 ANQGSEA. The CDR3 runs to 14 residues. The junction had 8 bases not matched to a gene; V was cut back by 4 bases and J by 6 bases. The chain couples TRBV29-1 to TRBJ2-3, with 9 nucleotides matching TRBD1. The sequence derives from a human donor in good health. The material sequenced was naive CD8+ T cells from blood. CDR3 sequence (DNA): TGCAGCGTTGTTGGGACAGGGAGGGCCGATACGCAGTATTTT. Encoded protein: CSVVGTGRADTQYF.